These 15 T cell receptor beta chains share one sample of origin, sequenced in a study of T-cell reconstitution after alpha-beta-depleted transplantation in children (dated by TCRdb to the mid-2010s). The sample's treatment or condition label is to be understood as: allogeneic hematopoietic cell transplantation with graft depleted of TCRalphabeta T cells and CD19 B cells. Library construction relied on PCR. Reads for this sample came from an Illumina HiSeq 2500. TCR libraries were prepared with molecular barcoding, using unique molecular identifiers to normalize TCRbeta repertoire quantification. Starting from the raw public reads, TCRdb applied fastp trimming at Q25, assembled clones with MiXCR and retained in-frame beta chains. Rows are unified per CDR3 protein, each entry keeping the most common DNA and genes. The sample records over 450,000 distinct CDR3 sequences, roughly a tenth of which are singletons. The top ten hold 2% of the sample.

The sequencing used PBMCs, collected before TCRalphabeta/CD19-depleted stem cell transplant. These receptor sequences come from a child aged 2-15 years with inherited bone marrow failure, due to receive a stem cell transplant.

This CDR3 reads CASSLGGLAGVYEQYF. CDR3 nucleotide sequence: TGTGCCAGCAGCTTGGGGGGACTAGCGGGAGTATACGAGCAGTACTTC. The chain links TRBV5-4 to TRBJ2-7; the match to TRBD2 covers 14 bases. V lost 0 bases and J lost 4; bases outside the gene matches: 3. This CDR3 contains 16 residues. Germline CDR1 reads SGHNT; CDR2 reads YYREEE (reference sequence).

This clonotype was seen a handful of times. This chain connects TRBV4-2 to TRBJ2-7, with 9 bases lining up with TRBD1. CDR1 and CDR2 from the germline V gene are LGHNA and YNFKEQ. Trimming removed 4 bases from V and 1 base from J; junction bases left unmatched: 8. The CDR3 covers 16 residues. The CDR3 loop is CASSRGPGQGSYEQYF. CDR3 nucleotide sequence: TGTGCCAGCAGCCGGGGTCCGGGACAGGGTTCCTACGAGCAGTACTTC.

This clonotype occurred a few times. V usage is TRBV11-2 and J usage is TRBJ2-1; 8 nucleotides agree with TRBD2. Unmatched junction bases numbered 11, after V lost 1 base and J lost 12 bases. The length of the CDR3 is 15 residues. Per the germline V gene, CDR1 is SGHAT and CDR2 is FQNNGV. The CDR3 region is CASSLVGLAGGGQFF. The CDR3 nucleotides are TGTGCCAGCAGCTTAGTCGGGTTGGCGGGAGGAGGGCAGTTCTTC. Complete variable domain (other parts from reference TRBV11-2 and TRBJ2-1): EAGVAQSPRYKIIEKRQSVAFWCNPISGHATLYWYQQILGQGPKLLIQFQNNGVVDDSQLPKDRFSAERLKGVDSTLKIQPAKLEDSAVYLCASSLVGLAGGGQFFGPGTRLTVL.

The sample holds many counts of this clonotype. The CDR3 DNA follows: TGTGCCAGCAGTCCCGGGGGCGGACAAGACAACAAAGCTTTCTTT. Translating it yields CASSPGGGQDNKAFF. V is TRBV12-3 or TRBV12-4 and J is TRBJ1-1; TRBD1 is a possible D gene (6 bases). CDR3 size: 15 residues. The germline V and J ends were trimmed by 5 bases and 9 bases, with 22 bases remaining between them.

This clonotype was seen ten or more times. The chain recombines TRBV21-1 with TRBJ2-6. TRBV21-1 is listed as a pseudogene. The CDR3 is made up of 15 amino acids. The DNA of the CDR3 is TGTGCCAGCAGCAAGGGATTCTCTGGGGCCAACGTCCTGACTTTC. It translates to CASSKGFSGANVLTF.

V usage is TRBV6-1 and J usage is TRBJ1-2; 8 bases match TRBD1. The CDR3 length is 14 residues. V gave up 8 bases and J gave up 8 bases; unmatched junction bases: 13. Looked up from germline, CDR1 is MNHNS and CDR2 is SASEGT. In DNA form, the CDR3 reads TGTGCCAGCGGGAACCGAGACAGGGGCGGCGGCTACACCTTC. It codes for CASGNRDRGGGYTF.

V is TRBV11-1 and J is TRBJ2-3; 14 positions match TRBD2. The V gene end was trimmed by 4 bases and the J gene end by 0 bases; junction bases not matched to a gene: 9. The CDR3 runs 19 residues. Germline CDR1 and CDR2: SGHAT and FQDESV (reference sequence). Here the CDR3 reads CASSSTRGLAGDSTDTQYF. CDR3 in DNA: TGTGCCAGCAGCTCAACCCGGGGACTAGCGGGAGACAGCACAGATACGCAGTATTTT. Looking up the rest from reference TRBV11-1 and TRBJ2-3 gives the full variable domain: EAEVAQSPRYKITEKSQAVAFWCDPISGHATLYWYRQILGQGPELLVQFQDESVVDDSQLPKDRFSAERLKGVDSTLKIQPAELGDSAMYLCASSSTRGLAGDSTDTQYFGPGTRLTVL.

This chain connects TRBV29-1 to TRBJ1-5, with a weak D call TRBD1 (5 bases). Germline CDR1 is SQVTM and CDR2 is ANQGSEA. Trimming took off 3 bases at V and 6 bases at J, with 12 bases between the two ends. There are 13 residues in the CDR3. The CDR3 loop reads CSVEEGMGQPQHF. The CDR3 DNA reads TGCAGCGTTGAGGAGGGGATGGGTCAGCCCCAGCATTTT. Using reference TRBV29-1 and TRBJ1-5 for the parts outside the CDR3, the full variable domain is SAVISQKPSRDICQRGTSLTIQCQVDSQVTMMFWYRQQPGQSLTLIATANQGSEATYESGFVIDKFPISRPNLTFSTLTVSNMSPEDSSIYLCSVEEGMGQPQHFGDGTRLSIL.

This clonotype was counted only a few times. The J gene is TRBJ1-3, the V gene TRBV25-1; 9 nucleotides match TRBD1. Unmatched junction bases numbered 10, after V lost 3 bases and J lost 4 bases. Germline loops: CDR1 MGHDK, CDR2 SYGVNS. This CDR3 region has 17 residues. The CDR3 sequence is CASSEITVDRGGNTIYF. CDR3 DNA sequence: TGTGCCAGCAGTGAGATCACCGTGGACAGGGGCGGAAACACCATATATTTT.

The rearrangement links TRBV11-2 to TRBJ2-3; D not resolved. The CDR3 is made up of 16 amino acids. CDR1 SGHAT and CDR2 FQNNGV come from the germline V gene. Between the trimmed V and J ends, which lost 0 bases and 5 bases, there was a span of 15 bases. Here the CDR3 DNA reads TGTGCCAGCAGCTTAGATAGCCTCAATGCAGGAGATACGCAGTATTTT. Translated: CASSLDSLNAGDTQYF. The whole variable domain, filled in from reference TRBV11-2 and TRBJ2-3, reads EAGVAQSPRYKIIEKRQSVAFWCNPISGHATLYWYQQILGQGPKLLIQFQNNGVVDDSQLPKDRFSAERLKGVDSTLKIQPAKLEDSAVYLCASSLDSLNAGDTQYFGPGTRLTVL.

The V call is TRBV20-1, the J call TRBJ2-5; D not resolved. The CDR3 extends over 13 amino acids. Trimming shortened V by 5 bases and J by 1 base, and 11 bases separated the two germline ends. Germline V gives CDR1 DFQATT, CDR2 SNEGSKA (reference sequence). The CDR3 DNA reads TGCAGTGCTGGGCCTAATTTCCAAGAGACCCAGTACTTC. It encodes CSAGPNFQETQYF.

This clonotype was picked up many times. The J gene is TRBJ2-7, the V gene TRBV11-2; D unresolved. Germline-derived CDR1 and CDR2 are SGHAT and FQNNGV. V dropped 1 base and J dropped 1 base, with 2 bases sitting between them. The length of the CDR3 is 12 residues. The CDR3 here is CASSLVSYEQYF. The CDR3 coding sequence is TGTGCCAGCAGCTTAGTGTCCTACGAGCAGTACTTC.

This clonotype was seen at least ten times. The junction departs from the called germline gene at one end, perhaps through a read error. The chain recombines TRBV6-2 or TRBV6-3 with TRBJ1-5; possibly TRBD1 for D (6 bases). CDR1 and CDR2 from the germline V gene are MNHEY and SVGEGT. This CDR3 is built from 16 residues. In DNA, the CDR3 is TGTGCCAGCAGTTACCGCCCAGGGGCGGGCAATCACCCCCAGCATTTT. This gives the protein CASSYRPGAGNHPQHF.

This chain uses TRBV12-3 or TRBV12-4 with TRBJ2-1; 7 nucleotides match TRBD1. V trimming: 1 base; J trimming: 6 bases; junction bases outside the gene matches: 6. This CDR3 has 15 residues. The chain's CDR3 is CASSLEEQGINEQFF. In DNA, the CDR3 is TGTGCCAGCAGTTTAGAGGAACAGGGGATCAATGAGCAGTTCTTC.

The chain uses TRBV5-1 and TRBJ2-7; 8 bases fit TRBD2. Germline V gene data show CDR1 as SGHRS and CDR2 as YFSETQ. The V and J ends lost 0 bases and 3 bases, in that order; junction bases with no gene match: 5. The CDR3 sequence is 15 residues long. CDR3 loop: CASSLGSGRGYEQYF. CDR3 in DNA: TGCGCCAGCAGCTTGGGGAGCGGGAGAGGCTACGAGCAGTACTTC.